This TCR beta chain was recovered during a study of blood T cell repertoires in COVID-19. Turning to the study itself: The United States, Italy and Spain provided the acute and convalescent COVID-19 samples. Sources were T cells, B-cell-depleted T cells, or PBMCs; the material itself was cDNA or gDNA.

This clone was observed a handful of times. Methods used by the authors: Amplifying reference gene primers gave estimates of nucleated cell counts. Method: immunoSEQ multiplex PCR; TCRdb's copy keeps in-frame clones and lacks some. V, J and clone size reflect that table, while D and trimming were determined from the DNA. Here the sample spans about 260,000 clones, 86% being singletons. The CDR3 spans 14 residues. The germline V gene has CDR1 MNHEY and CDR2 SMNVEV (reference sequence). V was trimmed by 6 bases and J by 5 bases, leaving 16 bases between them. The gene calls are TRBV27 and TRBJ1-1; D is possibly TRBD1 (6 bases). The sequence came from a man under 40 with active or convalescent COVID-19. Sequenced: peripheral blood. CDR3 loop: CASSPMGGRTEAFF. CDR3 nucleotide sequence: TGTGCCAGCAGCCCGATGGGGGGGCGAACTGAAGCTTTCTTT.